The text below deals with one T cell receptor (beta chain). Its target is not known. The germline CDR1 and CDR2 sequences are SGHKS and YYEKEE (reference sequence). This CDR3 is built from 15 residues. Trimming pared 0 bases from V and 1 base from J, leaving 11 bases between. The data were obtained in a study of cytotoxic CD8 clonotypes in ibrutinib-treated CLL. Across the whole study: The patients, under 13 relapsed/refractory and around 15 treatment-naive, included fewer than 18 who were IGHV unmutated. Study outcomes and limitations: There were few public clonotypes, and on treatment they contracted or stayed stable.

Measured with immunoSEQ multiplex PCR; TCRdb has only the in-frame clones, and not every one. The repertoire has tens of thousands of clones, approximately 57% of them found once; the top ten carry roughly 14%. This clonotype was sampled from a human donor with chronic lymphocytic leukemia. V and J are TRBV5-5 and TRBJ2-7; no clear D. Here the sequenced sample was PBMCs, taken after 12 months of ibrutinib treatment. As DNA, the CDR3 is TGTGCCAGCAGCTTGGAAGGCCGTCTTTCCTACGAGCAGTACTTC. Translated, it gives CASSLEGRLSYEQYF.